A selection of T cell receptor beta chains follows, all from one sample in a study of shared clonotypes between healthy human individuals. Some clones are missing from TCRdb's copy, which holds only in-frame ones; the method was immunoSEQ multiplex PCR. The sample lists hundreds of thousands of clones, more than 70% occurring once. The sample consisted of memory CD4+ T cells sorted from blood. These receptors all stem from a woman aged 25 to 45 in good health. The CDR3 runs from the conserved cysteine through the conserved F or W. A D gene is named only where the DNA matches it firmly. Clone size, where shown, is once, few, many, or a class for clones that have expanded.

TRBV5-1	14	NA	TRBJ2-5	NA	TGCGCCAGCAGCCCGGGTGGCGGCCAAGAGACCCAGTACTTC	CASSPGGGQETQYF
TRBV5-8	16	NA	TRBJ1-3	TRBD1	TGTGCCAGCAGCTGGGGACAGGCACCCTCTGGAAACACCATATATTTT	CASSWGQAPSGNTIYF
TRBV9	17	few	TRBJ2-6	NA	TGTGCCAGCAGCGTAGGGGCAGGAAACTCTGGGGCCAACGTCCTGACTTTC	CASSVGAGNSGANVLTF
TRBV6-1	15	NA	TRBJ2-1	NA	TGTGCCAGCAAGCAAGGCGGAAGCTCCTACAATGAGCAGTTCTTC	CASKQGGSSYNEQFF
TRBV28	13	NA	TRBJ2-5	TRBD1	TGTGCCAGCAGGGCTTGGGACAGGCGCGACCAGTACTTC	CASRAWDRRDQYF
TRBV5-1	16	NA	TRBJ2-3	NA	TGCGCCAGCAGCAAGGGACAGCCGGGGGACGCAGATACGCAGTATTTT	CASSKGQPGDADTQYF
TRBV2	14	NA	TRBJ2-5	NA	TGTGCCAGCAGTGAAGGATCTAGTAGAGAGACCCAGTACTTC	CASSEGSSRETQYF
TRBV6-1	14	NA	TRBJ2-7	NA	TGTGCCAGCAGTGATGACTTTGGAGGCTACGAGCAGTACTTC	CASSDDFGGYEQYF
TRBV6-1	14	NA	TRBJ1-3	NA	TGTGCCAGCAGTGGTTCAGCCTCTGGAAACACCATATATTTT	CASSGSASGNTIYF
TRBV2	10	NA	TRBJ2-3	NA	TGTGCCAGCTATTCAGATACGCAGTATTTT	CASYSDTQYF
TRBV12-1	17	NA	TRBJ1-1	NA	TGTGCCAGCAGCCGTTATTTCAGGGATTCCTTCCGCACTGAAGCTTTCTTT	CASSRYFRDSFRTEAFF
TRBV21-1	18	NA	TRBJ2-1	NA	TGTGCCAGCAGCAACAGACATAGCGGGAGGAATAGCGACGATGAGCAGTTCTTC	CASSNRHSGRNSDDEQFF
TRBV29-1	15	NA	TRBJ2-1	TRBD2	TGCAGCGTCGCGAAGACTAGCGGGAAGGCTAGTGAGCAGTTCTTC	CSVAKTSGKASEQFF
TRBV11-2	15	NA	TRBJ1-1	TRBD1	TGTGCCAGCAGCTTGCGACAGGGGGCTGAAACTGAAGCTTTCTTT	CASSLRQGAETEAFF
TRBV2	14	NA	TRBJ1-1	TRBD1	TGTGCCAGCAGGAAGGACAGGGGCGACACTGAAGCTTTCTTT	CASRKDRGDTEAFF
TRBV6-5	14	once	TRBJ1-2	NA	TGTGCCAGCGGGGGAGTTGTTTCTAACTATGGCTACACCTTC	CASGGVVSNYGYTF
TRBV28	15	NA	TRBJ2-1	NA	TGTGCCAGCAGTTTTCCACGATACCCTCGGGATGAGCAGTTCTTC	CASSFPRYPRDEQFF
TRBV15	18	NA	TRBJ1-2	NA	TGTGCCACCAGCAGAGATGGAGTCGGGCCGCGGCCTAACTATGGCTACACCTTC	CATSRDGVGPRPNYGYTF
TRBV6-5	15	NA	TRBJ1-1	NA	TGTGCCAGCAGTCCGATCACGGTCAGCGCCACTGAAGCTTTCTTT	CASSPITVSATEAFF
TRBV4-1	16	once	TRBJ2-7	TRBD2	TGCGCAGCGACTTTGGGGCTAGCGGGAGTAGGTTACGAGCAGTACTTC	CAATLGLAGVGYEQYF
TRBV27	12	NA	TRBJ2-3	NA	TGTGCCAGCAGTTCCGGACAAGATACGCAGTATTTT	CASSSGQDTQYF
TRBV15	15	NA	TRBJ2-5	NA	TGTGCCACCAGCAGTTCACAGGGTACTCGGGAGACCCAGTACTTC	CATSSSQGTRETQYF
TRBV6-5	12	NA	TRBJ2-1	NA	TGTGCCAGCGGGGTCTCCTACAATGAGCAGTTCTTC	CASGVSYNEQFF
TRBV7-2	15	NA	TRBJ1-1	TRBD1	TGTGCCAGCAGCTTAAGTTGGACAGGGATGGCTGAAGCTTTCTTT	CASSLSWTGMAEAFF
TRBV19	16	NA	TRBJ1-5	TRBD1	TGTGCCAGTAGTCCACGGGACAGGGGTACCAATCAGCCCCAGCATTTT	CASSPRDRGTNQPQHF
TRBV6-1	15	many	TRBJ2-7	TRBD1	TGTGCCAGCCTCGGGGGAGGGACAGGGTCTGGCGAGCAGTACTTC	CASLGGGTGSGEQYF
TRBV2	12	many	TRBJ2-7	NA	TGTGCCAGCAGTGGGCAGGGATACGAGCAGTACTTC	CASSGQGYEQYF
TRBV11-2	17	few	TRBJ2-5	NA	TGTGCCAGCAGCTTAGATAGTTTGTTTTTTCACCAAGAGACCCAGTACTTC	CASSLDSLFFHQETQYF
TRBV30	12	NA	TRBJ1-3	NA	TGTGCCTGGAGTGCCTCTGGAAACACCATATATTTT	CAWSASGNTIYF
TRBV19	14	few	TRBJ1-2	NA	TGTGCCAGTACCTCAGGGGCCAACGTGAATGGCTACACCTTC	CASTSGANVNGYTF
TRBV11-2	13	few	TRBJ1-5	NA	TGTGCCAGCAGCTCGACAGACGATCAGCCCCAGCATTTT	CASSSTDDQPQHF
TRBV29-1	17	NA	TRBJ2-3	NA	TGCAGCGTTGACCGGCGGGCAGCTACGACTAGCACAGATACGCAGTATTTT	CSVDRRAATTSTDTQYF
TRBV6-4	18	once	TRBJ2-2	NA	TGTGCCAGCAGTGACGGAGGGCTTGTAGCGGAAAACACCGGGGAGCTGTTTTTT	CASSDGGLVAENTGELFF
TRBV5-4	14	NA	TRBJ2-3	NA	TGTGCCAGCAGCTTGGGGGGTGGGGCAGATACGCAGTATTTT	CASSLGGGADTQYF
TRBV5-1	15	NA	TRBJ2-5	TRBD1	TGCGCCAGCAGCTTGGTTGGGACAGGCCAAGAGACCCAGTACTTC	CASSLVGTGQETQYF
TRBV18	13	few	TRBJ2-7	NA	TGTGCCAGCTCACCACCGGGAGTCAACGAGCAGTACTTC	CASSPPGVNEQYF
TRBV19	12	NA	TRBJ2-7	NA	TGTGCCAGTAGTACATCTCCTAACGAGCAGTACTTC	CASSTSPNEQYF
TRBV13	14	NA	TRBJ1-5	NA	TGTGCCAGCAGCTTACGGTCTAGAAATCAGCCCCAGCATTTT	CASSLRSRNQPQHF
TRBV2	15	many	TRBJ2-3	TRBD1	TGTGCCAGCAGGGAACAGGGGCTAAGCACAGATACGCAGTATTTT	CASREQGLSTDTQYF
TRBV11-3	17	few	TRBJ2-1	TRBD2	TGTGCCAGCAGCTTAGGTCTAGCGGGAGGGCCGGGCAATGAGCAGTTCTTC	CASSLGLAGGPGNEQFF
TRBV5-8	15	once	TRBJ2-2	NA	TGTGCCAGCAGCTTGGTACCGGCGAACACCGGGGAGCTGTTTTTT	CASSLVPANTGELFF
TRBV19	16	NA	TRBJ1-4	TRBD1	TGTGCCAGTAGCGGACAGGGGGTCCCAACTAATGAAAAACTGTTTTTT	CASSGQGVPTNEKLFF
TRBV2	14	NA	TRBJ1-1	NA	TGTGCCAGCAGTGGTGATACACAAGGGACTGAAGCTTTCTTT	CASSGDTQGTEAFF
TRBV20-1	11	many	TRBJ2-4	NA	TGCAGTGCCATAGCCAAAAACATTCAGTACTTC	CSAIAKNIQYF
TRBV10-3	14	NA	TRBJ2-5	TRBD2	TGTGCCACCCCTTCCGGGGAGGGGCGAGAGACCCAGTACTTC	CATPSGEGRETQYF
TRBV2	16	NA	TRBJ2-3	TRBD2	TGTGCCAGCAGTGAAGCGGGACTAGAGATAACAGATACGCAGTATTTT	CASSEAGLEITDTQYF
TRBV9	14	once	TRBJ1-4	NA	TGTGCCAGCAGCGTAGCGGCAGGGAGGGAAAAACTGTTTTTT	CASSVAAGREKLFF